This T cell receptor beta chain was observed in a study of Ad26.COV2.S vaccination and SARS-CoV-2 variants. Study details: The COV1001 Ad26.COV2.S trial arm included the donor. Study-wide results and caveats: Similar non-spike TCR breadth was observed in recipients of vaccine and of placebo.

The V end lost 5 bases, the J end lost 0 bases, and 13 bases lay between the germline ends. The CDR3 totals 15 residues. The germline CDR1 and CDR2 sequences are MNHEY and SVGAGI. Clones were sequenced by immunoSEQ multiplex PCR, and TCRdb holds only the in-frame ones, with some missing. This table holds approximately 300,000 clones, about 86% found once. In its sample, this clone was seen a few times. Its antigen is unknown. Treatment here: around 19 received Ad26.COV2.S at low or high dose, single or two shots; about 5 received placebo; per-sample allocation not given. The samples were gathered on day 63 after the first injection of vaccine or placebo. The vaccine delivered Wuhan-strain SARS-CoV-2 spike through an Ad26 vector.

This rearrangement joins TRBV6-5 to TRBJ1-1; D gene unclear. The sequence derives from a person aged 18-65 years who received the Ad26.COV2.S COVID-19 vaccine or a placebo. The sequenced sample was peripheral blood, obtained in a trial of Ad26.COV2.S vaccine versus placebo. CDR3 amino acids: CASSPRRILNTEAFF. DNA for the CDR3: TGTGCCAGCAGTCCGCGACGCATTTTGAACACTGAAGCTTTCTTT.